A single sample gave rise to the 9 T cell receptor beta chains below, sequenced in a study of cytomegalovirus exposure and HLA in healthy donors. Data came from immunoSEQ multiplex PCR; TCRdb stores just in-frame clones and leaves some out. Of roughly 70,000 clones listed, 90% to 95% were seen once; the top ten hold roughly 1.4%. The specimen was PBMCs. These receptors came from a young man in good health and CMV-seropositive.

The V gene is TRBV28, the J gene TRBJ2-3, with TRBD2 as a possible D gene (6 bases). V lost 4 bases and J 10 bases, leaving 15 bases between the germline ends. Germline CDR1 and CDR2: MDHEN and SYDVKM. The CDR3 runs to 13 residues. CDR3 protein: CASSSTSGDPQYF. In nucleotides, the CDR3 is TGTGCCAGCAGTTCCACCTCGGGGGACCCGCAGTATTTT.

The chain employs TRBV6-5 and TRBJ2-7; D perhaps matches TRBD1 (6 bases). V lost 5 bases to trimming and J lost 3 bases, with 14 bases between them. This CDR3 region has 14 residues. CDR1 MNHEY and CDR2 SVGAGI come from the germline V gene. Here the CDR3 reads CASSPHTGFYEQYF. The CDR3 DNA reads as TGTGCCAGCAGTCCTCACACAGGGTTCTACGAGCAGTACTTC.

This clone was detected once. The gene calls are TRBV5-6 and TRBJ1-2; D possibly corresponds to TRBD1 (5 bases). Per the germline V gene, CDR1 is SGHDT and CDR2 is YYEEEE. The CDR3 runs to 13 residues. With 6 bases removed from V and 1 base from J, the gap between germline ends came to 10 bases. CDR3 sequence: CASNRRGNYGYTF. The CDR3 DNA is TGTGCCAGCAACCGGAGGGGTAACTATGGCTACACCTTC.

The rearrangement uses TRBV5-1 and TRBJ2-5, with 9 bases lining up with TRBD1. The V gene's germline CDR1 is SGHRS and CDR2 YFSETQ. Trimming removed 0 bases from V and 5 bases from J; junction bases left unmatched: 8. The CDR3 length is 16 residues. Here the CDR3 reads CASSLVTGGVWETQYF. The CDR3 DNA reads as TGCGCCAGCAGCTTGGTTACAGGGGGCGTCTGGGAGACCCAGTACTTC.

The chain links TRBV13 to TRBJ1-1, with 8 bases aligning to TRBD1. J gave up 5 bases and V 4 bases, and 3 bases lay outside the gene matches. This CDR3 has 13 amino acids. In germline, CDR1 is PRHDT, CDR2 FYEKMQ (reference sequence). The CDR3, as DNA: TGTGCCAGCAGCTACGGACAGGGAACTGAAGCTTTCTTT. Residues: CASSYGQGTEAFF. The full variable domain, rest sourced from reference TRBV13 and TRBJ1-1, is AAGVIQSPRHLIKEKRETATLKCYPIPRHDTVYWYQQGPGQDPQFLISFYEKMQSDKGSIPDRFSAQQFSDYHSELNMSSLELGDSALYFCASSYGQGTEAFFGQGTRLTVV.

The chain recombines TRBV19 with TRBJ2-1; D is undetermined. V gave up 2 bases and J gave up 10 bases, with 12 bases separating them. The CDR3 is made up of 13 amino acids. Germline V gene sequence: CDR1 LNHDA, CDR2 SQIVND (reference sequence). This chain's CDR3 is CASSIRPSQEQFF. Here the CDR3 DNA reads TGTGCCAGTAGTATACGCCCGTCTCAGGAGCAGTTCTTC.

The CDR3 DNA is TGTGCCAGCACCCAACTAGTAACGTTATCCTACAATGAGCAGTTCTTC. It encodes CASTQLVTLSYNEQFF. This sequence joins TRBV2 and TRBJ2-1; perhaps TRBD2 as D (5 bases). V shed 7 bases and J shed 1 base, with 17 bases lying between them. Germline V gives CDR1 SNHLY, CDR2 FYNNEI. The length of the CDR3 is 16 residues.

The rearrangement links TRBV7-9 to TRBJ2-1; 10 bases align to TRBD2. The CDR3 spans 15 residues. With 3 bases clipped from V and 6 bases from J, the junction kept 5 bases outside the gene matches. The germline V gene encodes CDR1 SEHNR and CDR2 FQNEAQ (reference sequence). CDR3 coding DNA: TGTGCCAGCAGCTTTACTAGCGGGACCGTCAATGAGCAGTTCTTC. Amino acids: CASSFTSGTVNEQFF.

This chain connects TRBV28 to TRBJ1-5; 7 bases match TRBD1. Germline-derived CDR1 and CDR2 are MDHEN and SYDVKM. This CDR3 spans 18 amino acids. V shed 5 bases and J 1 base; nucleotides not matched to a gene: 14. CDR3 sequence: CASSNPGQQGGSNQPQHF. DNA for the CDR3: TGTGCCAGCAGTAATCCGGGACAGCAGGGTGGAAGCAATCAGCCCCAGCATTTT.